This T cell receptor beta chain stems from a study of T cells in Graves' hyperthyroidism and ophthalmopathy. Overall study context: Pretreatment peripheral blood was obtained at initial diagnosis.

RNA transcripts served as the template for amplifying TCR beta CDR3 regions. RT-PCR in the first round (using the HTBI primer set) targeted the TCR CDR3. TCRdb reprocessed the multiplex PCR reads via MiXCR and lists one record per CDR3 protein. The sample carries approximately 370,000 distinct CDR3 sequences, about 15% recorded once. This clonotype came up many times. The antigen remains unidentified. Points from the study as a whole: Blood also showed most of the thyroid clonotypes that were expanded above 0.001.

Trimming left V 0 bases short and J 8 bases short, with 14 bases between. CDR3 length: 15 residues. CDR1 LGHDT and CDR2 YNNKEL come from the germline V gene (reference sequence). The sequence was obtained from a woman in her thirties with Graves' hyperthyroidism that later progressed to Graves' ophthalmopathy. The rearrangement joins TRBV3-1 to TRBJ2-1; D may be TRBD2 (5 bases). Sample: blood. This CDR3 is CASSQESGFFDEQFF. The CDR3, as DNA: TGTGCCAGCAGCCAAGAATCGGGGTTTTTCGATGAGCAGTTCTTC.